These 26 T cell receptor beta chains share one sample of origin, sequenced in a study of shared clonotypes between healthy human individuals (dated by TCRdb to 2020 to 2021). To prepare the library, the immunoSEQ multiplex PCR assay was applied. TCRdb holds this immuneACCESS table with in-frame rearrangements only. Some clones are missing; in checked studies, unresolved V genes explain under half, and the rest has no known cause. The sample contains under 120,000 clones, about 72% of them found a single time. Clones ranked in the top ten supply approximately 24% of the sample. Source material: memory CD8+ T cells sorted from blood. The cell subset or site label, read with the paper, signifies: CD45RO+ cells pooled with CCR7-negative TemRA cells. Receptors were obtained from a woman in her thirties in good health.

The rearrangement links TRBV2 to TRBJ1-5, with 10 positions matching TRBD1. Germline CDR1 and CDR2: SNHLY and FYNNEI. The CDR3 has 14 residues. V was clipped by 5 bases and J by 4 bases; unmatched bases: 2. The CDR3 bases are TGTGCCAGCAGTCCGGGACAGGGGAATCAGCCCCAGCATTTT. Protein product: CASSPGQGNQPQHF.

In regard to this clone: Different DNA sequences within this sample yield the same CDR3. J is TRBJ2-1 and V is TRBV11-3; the match to TRBD2 covers 7 bases. The CDR3 sequence is 14 residues long. V dropped 1 base and J dropped 4; count of bases not matched to a gene: 1. Germline CDR1 is SGHNT and CDR2 is YENEEA. The CDR3 DNA sequence: TGTGCCAGCAGCTTAGCGGGAGGTTACAATGAGCAGTTCTTC. Protein: CASSLAGGYNEQFF.

Only a few counts were recorded for this clone. The chain employs TRBV6-4 and TRBJ2-2; tentatively, D is TRBD2 (5 bases). Trimming took off 5 bases at V and 4 bases at J, with 14 bases between the two ends. Germline lookup yields CDR1 MRHNA and CDR2 SNTAGT. This CDR3 is 15 amino acids long. For the CDR3, the DNA is TGTGCCAGCAGTCCCGGAGGACTTACCACCGGGGAGCTGTTTTTT. Protein product: CASSPGGLTTGELFF.

The chain combines TRBV28 with TRBJ2-1, with TRBD2 as a possible D gene (5 bases). This CDR3 region has 14 residues. CDR1 and CDR2 (germline): MDHEN, SYDVKM. Deletions cut 7 bases from V and 6 bases from J, with 16 bases between. CDR3 in DNA: TGTGCCAGCACCCCGGTCGGGGTGCCCAATGAGCAGTTCTTC. It translates to CASTPVGVPNEQFF.

The chain has TRBV30 and TRBJ1-2, with TRBD1 as a possible D gene (5 bases). This CDR3 has 13 amino acids. Looked up from germline, CDR1 is GTSNPN and CDR2 is SVGIG (reference sequence). Deletions cut 3 bases from V and 0 bases from J, with 8 bases between. Here the CDR3 DNA reads TGTGCCTGGAGAGACAGTCCTAACTATGGCTACACCTTC. Encoded protein: CAWRDSPNYGYTF.

The CDR3 DNA reads as TGTGCCATCAGTGAGAAAGAGAACACTGAAGCTTTCTTT. This gives the protein CAISEKENTEAFF. The V gene is TRBV10-3, the J gene TRBJ1-1; the D is unclear. Trimming removed 2 bases from V and 1 base from J, with 5 bases in between. This CDR3 has 13 residues. The V gene's germline CDR1 is ENHRY and CDR2 SYGVKD.

The J gene is TRBJ1-3, the V gene TRBV25-1; D remains unclear. V shed 4 bases and J shed 0 bases, with 10 bases lying between them. Looked up from germline, CDR1 is MGHDK and CDR2 is SYGVNS. The CDR3 length is 15 residues. The CDR3 region has the DNA TGTGCCAGCAGTGGACGGGATTCCTCTGGAAACACCATATATTTT. Its protein product is CASSGRDSSGNTIYF.

Here the CDR3 reads CASSLDSRSVNQPQHF. DNA of the CDR3: TGTGCCAGCAGCTTGGATTCCAGGTCGGTAAATCAGCCCCAGCATTTT. V usage is TRBV5-5 and J usage is TRBJ1-5; D gene uncertain. The germline V gene encodes CDR1 SGHKS and CDR2 YYEKEE (reference sequence). CDR3 length: 16 amino acids. V lost 0 bases, J lost 4 bases, and 14 bases lay in between.

The table lists this clone with a count of one. The CDR3 sequence: CASSMFGSGQPQHF. As DNA, the CDR3 is TGTGCCAGTAGTATGTTTGGGTCCGGTCAGCCCCAGCATTTT. The chain combines TRBV19 with TRBJ1-5; no clear D gene. V was clipped by 3 bases and J by 6 bases, with 12 bases between them. The CDR3 sequence is 14 residues long. Germline CDR1 is LNHDA and CDR2 is SQIVND (reference sequence).

This clone was observed a handful of times. The chain recombines TRBV18 with TRBJ2-1, with D perhaps assigned TRBD1 or TRBD2 (5 bases each). The CDR3 extends over 14 amino acids. The germline V and J ends were trimmed by 6 bases and 4 bases, with 13 bases remaining between them. Germline CDR1 is KGHSH and CDR2 is LQKENI. CDR3 loop: CASSLGTNYNEQFF. The DNA of the CDR3 is TGTGCCAGCTCCCTCGGGACCAATTACAATGAGCAGTTCTTC.

The rearrangement links TRBV11-1 to TRBJ1-2; D possibly corresponds to TRBD1 (5 bases). V was shortened by 5 bases and J by 5 bases, with 15 bases between the two germline ends. Germline V lookup: CDR1 SGHAT, CDR2 FQDESV (reference sequence). There are 14 residues in the CDR3. The CDR3 region is CASSPAAGQYGYTF. In nucleotides, the CDR3 is TGTGCCAGCAGCCCCGCGGCGGGGCAATATGGCTACACCTTC.

This clone was observed many times. The sample contains more than one DNA sequence encoding this CDR3. The rearrangement joins TRBV6-6 to TRBJ2-7, with 11 bases matching TRBD1. Germline V gives CDR1 MNHNY, CDR2 SVGAGI (reference sequence). This CDR3 has 14 amino acids. The V and J ends lost 2 bases and 3 bases, in that order; junction bases with no gene match: 0. Written as DNA, the CDR3 is TGTGCCAGCAGTTACGGGACAGGGGGCTACGAGCAGTACTTC. Amino acids: CASSYGTGGYEQYF.

The chain employs TRBV6-5 and TRBJ2-6; D ambiguous. V gave up 7 bases and J gave up 3 bases, with 13 bases separating them. The CDR3 length is 15 residues. CDR1 MNHEY and CDR2 SVGAGI come from the germline V gene. DNA for the CDR3: TGTGCCAGCAAAGTATCGGGCGGTGGGGCCAACGTCCTGACTTTC. Its translation: CASKVSGGGANVLTF.

The chain joins TRBV28 to TRBJ2-7, with D tentatively TRBD1 or TRBD2 (5 bases each). Germline CDR1 MDHEN, CDR2 SYDVKM. The CDR3 contains 12 residues. Trimming cost V 7 bases and J 3 bases, with 10 bases left between them. The DNA for the CDR3 is TGTGCCAGCACCGGGGACGGCTACGAGCAGTACTTC. This codes for CASTGDGYEQYF. Supplemented by reference TRBV28 and TRBJ2-7, the full variable domain reads DVKVTQSSRYLVKRTGEKVFLECVQDMDHENMFWYRQDPGLGLRLIYFSYDVKMKEKGDIPEGYSVSREKKERFSLILESASTNQTSMYLCASTGDGYEQYFGPGTRLTVT.

The chain links TRBV7-9 to TRBJ1-2; perhaps TRBD1 as D (5 bases). CDR3 length: 15 residues. The V gene's germline CDR1 is SEHNR and CDR2 FQNEAQ (reference sequence). The V and J ends lost 3 bases and 8 bases respectively, with 19 bases between them. This chain's CDR3 is CASSFQGIPLYGYTF. The CDR3 region has the DNA TGTGCCAGCAGCTTTCAGGGAATCCCACTATACGGCTACACCTTC.

V gene TRBV28 combines with J gene TRBJ2-2; a weak D match, TRBD2 (6 bases). V lost 10 bases, J lost 3 bases, and 18 bases lay in between. The CDR3 is 15 amino acids. Germline-derived CDR1 and CDR2 are MDHEN and SYDVKM. CDR3 sequence (DNA): TGTGCCACCAACCCTGGCGGGACTCACACCGGGGAGCTGTTTTTT. This encodes CATNPGGTHTGELFF. Combining the CDR3 with reference TRBV28 and TRBJ2-2 gives the whole variable domain DVKVTQSSRYLVKRTGEKVFLECVQDMDHENMFWYRQDPGLGLRLIYFSYDVKMKEKGDIPEGYSVSREKKERFSLILESASTNQTSMYLCATNPGGTHTGELFFGEGSRLTVL.

The chain links TRBV7-3 to TRBJ2-2, with D unclear. The CDR3 totals 14 residues. Trimming stripped 0 bases from V and 6 bases from J, with 8 bases between. CDR1 and CDR2 from the germline V gene are SGHTA and FQGTGA. CDR3: CASSLTRSSGELFF. The CDR3 nucleotides are TGTGCCAGCAGCTTAACGAGGTCCTCCGGGGAGCTGTTTTTT.

This clone was picked up many times. The chain couples TRBV4-2 to TRBJ2-1; 10 nucleotides line up with TRBD1. Looked up from germline, CDR1 is LGHNA and CDR2 is YNFKEQ. V lost 3 bases and J lost 5; bases outside the gene matches: 7. This CDR3 spans 16 amino acids. The CDR3 reads CASSQAGTGADNEQFF. For the CDR3, the DNA is TGTGCCAGCAGCCAGGCGGGGACAGGGGCTGACAATGAGCAGTTCTTC.

The chain combines TRBV5-6 with TRBJ2-7; possible D gene TRBD1, 6 bases. V lost 4 bases to trimming and J lost 3 bases, with 17 bases between them. Per the germline V gene, CDR1 is SGHDT and CDR2 is YYEEEE. CDR3 length: 15 residues. CDR3 sequence: CASSIMGHGDYEQYF. In nucleotides, the CDR3 is TGTGCCAGCAGCATTATGGGACACGGAGACTACGAGCAGTACTTC.

The chain links TRBV28 to TRBJ2-7; 7 bases map to TRBD1. Trimming removed 6 bases from V and 12 bases from J; junction bases left unmatched: 20. This CDR3 has 15 amino acids. Germline CDR1 is MDHEN and CDR2 is SYDVKM. The CDR3 loop reads CASSYFNRGSREPYF. The CDR3 nucleotides read TGTGCCAGCAGCTACTTCAACAGGGGAAGTAGGGAACCGTACTTC.

The rearrangement uses TRBV19 and TRBJ2-7; D not certain. The CDR3 length is 13 residues. The V gene lost 4 bases and the J gene lost 0 bases, with 7 bases spanning the gap. Germline V lookup: CDR1 LNHDA, CDR2 SQIVND (reference sequence). The CDR3 DNA follows: TGTGCCAGTAGTACCGTTGTCTCCTACGAGCAGTACTTC. Protein sequence: CASSTVVSYEQYF.

This chain joins TRBV28 and TRBJ2-3; D perhaps matches TRBD2 (5 bases). Trimming left V 4 bases short and J 8 bases short, with 13 bases between. The CDR3 is 13 amino acids. The germline CDR1 and CDR2 sequences are MDHEN and SYDVKM. This CDR3 reads CASSSSRSGTQYF. The CDR3 nucleotides read TGTGCCAGCAGTTCTAGTCGGAGCGGTACGCAGTATTTT.

This clone was seen just once. This chain joins TRBV7-8 and TRBJ2-6; D is uncertain. The V end lost 3 bases, the J end lost 3 bases, and 12 bases lay between the germline ends. Germline V gene sequence: CDR1 SGHVS, CDR2 FQNEAQ. This CDR3 is 16 amino acids long. The CDR3 loop reads CASSFFVAFGANVLTF. CDR3 bases: TGTGCCAGCAGCTTTTTCGTGGCCTTTGGGGCCAACGTCCTGACTTTC.

This chain links TRBV7-9 with TRBJ2-1; TRBD2 matches 14 bases. V dropped 5 bases and J dropped 10; count of bases not matched to a gene: 7. Germline V gene data show CDR1 as SEHNR and CDR2 as FQNEAQ (reference sequence). CDR3 length: 15 residues. CDR3: CASSPPGLAGVEQFF. CDR3 bases: TGTGCCAGCAGCCCCCCGGGACTAGCGGGAGTCGAGCAGTTCTTC.

The V and J genes are TRBV29-1 and TRBJ2-5, with 9 bases lining up with TRBD1. The length of the CDR3 is 13 residues. V lost 6 bases, J lost 3 bases, and 5 bases stayed unmatched. Germline V gene lookup returns CDR1 SQVTM and CDR2 ANQGSEA. CDR3 DNA: TGCAGCGTCGCGACAGGGGGGAAAGAGACCCAGTACTTC. Protein sequence: CSVATGGKETQYF.

This clone was recorded a few times. It is likely a read error: a sequence one base away is far more abundant. Additional DNA sequences in this sample encode the identical CDR3. The chain carries TRBV6-4 and TRBJ2-2; the match to TRBD1 covers 7 bases. CDR3 length: 14 amino acids. V gave up 4 bases and J gave up 3 bases; unmatched junction bases: 2. The germline V gene has CDR1 MRHNA and CDR2 SNTAGT. The CDR3 is CASSGTGDTGELFF. For the CDR3, the DNA is TGTGCCAGCAGTGGAACAGGGGACACCGGGGAGCTGTTTTTT.